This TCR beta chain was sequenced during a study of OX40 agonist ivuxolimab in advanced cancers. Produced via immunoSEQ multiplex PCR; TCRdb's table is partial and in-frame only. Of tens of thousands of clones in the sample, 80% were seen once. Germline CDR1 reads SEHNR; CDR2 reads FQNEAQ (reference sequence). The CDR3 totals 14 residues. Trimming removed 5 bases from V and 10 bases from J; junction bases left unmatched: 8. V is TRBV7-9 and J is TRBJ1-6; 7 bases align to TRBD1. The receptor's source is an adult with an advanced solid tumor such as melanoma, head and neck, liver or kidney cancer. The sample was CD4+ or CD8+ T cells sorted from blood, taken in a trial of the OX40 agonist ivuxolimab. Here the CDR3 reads CASSPDRESSPLHF. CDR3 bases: TGTGCCAGCAGCCCTGACAGGGAGAGCTCACCCCTCCACTTT.